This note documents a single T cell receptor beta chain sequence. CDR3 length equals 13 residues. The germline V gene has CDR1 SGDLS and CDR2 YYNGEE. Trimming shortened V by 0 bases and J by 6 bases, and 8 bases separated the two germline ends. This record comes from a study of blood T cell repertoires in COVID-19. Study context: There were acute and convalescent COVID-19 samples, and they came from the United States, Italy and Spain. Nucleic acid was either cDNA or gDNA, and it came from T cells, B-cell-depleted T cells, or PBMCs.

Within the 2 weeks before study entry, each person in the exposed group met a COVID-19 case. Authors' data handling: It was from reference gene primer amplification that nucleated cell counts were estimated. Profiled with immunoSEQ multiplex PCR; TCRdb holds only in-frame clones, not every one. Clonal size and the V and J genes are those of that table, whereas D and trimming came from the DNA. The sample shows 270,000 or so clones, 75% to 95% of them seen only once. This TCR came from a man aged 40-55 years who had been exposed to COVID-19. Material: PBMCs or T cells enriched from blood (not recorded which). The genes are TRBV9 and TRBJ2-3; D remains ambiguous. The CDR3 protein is CASSVEELDTQYF. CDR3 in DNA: TGTGCCAGCAGCGTAGAGGAGCTTGATACGCAGTATTTT.